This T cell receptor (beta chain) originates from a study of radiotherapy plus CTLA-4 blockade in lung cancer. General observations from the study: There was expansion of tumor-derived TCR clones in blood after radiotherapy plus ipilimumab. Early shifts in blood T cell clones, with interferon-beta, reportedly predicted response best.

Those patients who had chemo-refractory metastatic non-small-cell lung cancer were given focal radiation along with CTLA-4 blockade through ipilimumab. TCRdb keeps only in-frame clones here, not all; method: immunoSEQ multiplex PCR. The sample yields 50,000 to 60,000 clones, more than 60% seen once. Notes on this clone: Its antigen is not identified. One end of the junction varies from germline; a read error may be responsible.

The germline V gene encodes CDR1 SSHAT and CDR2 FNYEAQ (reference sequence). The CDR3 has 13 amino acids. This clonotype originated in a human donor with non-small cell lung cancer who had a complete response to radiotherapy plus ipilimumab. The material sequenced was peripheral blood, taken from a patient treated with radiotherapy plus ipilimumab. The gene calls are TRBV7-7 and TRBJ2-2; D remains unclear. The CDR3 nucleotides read TGTGCTAGCAGCCCGAGTTTTGGTGGGGAGCTGTTTTTT. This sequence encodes CASSPSFGGELFF.